The 27 T cell receptor beta chains given below trace back to one sample, sequenced in a study of T cells in localized non-small cell lung cancer. Clones were read by immunoSEQ multiplex PCR, and TCRdb kept only the in-frame ones, dropping some. The profile shows some 1,100 clones, roughly two fifths of them singletons. The input for sequencing was lung tumor tissue, taken before any cancer treatment. The receptors stem from a woman aged 40-75 years with stage I lung adenocarcinoma.

This chain connects TRBV29-1 to TRBJ2-2, with D tentatively TRBD2 (6 bases). Trimming cost V 3 bases and J 1 base, with 6 bases left between them. The germline gives CDR1 SQVTM, CDR2 ANQGSEA. The CDR3 length is 13 residues. This CDR3 reads CSVEEGNTGELFF. The CDR3 DNA follows: TGCAGCGTTGAGGAGGGGAACACCGGGGAGCTGTTTTTT.

The genes are TRBV29-1 and TRBJ1-1; D perhaps matches TRBD1 (6 bases). The CDR3 is 15 amino acids. Between the trimmed V and J ends, which lost 2 bases and 0 bases, there was a span of 13 bases. Per the germline V gene, CDR1 is SQVTM and CDR2 is ANQGSEA. The CDR3 reads CSVESGGGLNTEAFF. As DNA, the CDR3 is TGCAGCGTTGAATCCGGGGGCGGTTTGAACACTGAAGCTTTCTTT. Full variable domain (outside the CDR3, taken from reference TRBV29-1 and TRBJ1-1): SAVISQKPSRDICQRGTSLTIQCQVDSQVTMMFWYRQQPGQSLTLIATANQGSEATYESGFVIDKFPISRPNLTFSTLTVSNMSPEDSSIYLCSVESGGGLNTEAFFGQGTRLTVV.

By share, this clone ranks as medium-sized. The chain couples TRBV11-3 to TRBJ2-3; 10 bases match TRBD2. The CDR3 totals 15 residues. The V segment lost 5 bases and the J segment 0 bases; nucleotides outside the gene matches: 2. Per germline, CDR1 SGHNT and CDR2 YENEEA. Written as DNA, the CDR3 is TGTGCCAGCAGCCAAGCGGGGGGGAGCACAGATACGCAGTATTTT. This encodes CASSQAGGSTDTQYF. The full variable domain, with the rest looked up from reference TRBV11-3 and TRBJ2-3, is EAGVVQSPRYKIIEKKQPVAFWCNPISGHNTLYWYLQNLGQGPELLIRYENEEAVDDSQLPKDRFSAERLKGVDSTLKIQPAELGDSAVYLCASSQAGGSTDTQYFGPGTRLTVL.

The chain carries TRBV7-2 and TRBJ2-5, with D unresolved. V gave up 4 bases and J gave up 5 bases, with 11 bases separating them. The CDR3 spans 13 residues. Germline CDR1 SGHTA, CDR2 FQGNSA. This chain's CDR3 is CASSSEVVETQYF. In nucleotides, the CDR3 is TGTGCCAGCAGCTCCGAGGTAGTGGAGACCCAGTACTTC.

CDR3 protein: CASRGLGESRSPLHF. The CDR3 DNA reads TGTGCCAGTAGAGGGTTGGGGGAGAGCCGATCACCCCTCCACTTT. The gene calls are TRBV19 and TRBJ1-6, with TRBD1 as a possible D gene (5 bases). Between the trimmed V and J ends, which lost 6 bases and 10 bases, there was a span of 19 bases. Germline V gene data show CDR1 as LNHDA and CDR2 as SQIVND (reference sequence). This CDR3 comprises 15 residues.

This clone came up a few times. This chain uses TRBV6-8 with TRBJ2-3; weak D call: TRBD2 (5 bases). The germline CDR1 and CDR2 sequences are MNHGY and SAAAGT. This CDR3 comprises 14 residues. Trimming shortened V by 10 bases and J by 6 bases, and 20 bases separated the two germline ends. CDR3 residues: CATERTRGDDTQYF. In DNA, the CDR3 is TGTGCCACCGAAAGGACCCGGGGTGACGATACGCAGTATTTT.

The chain recombines TRBV6-7 with TRBJ1-3; 9 bases match TRBD1. TRBV6-7 has ORF status, its function being uncertain. J gave up 4 bases and V 5 bases, and 6 bases lay outside the gene matches. The CDR3 consists of 15 residues. Here the CDR3 reads CASSEAGTGGNTIYF. In nucleotides, the CDR3 is TGTGCCAGCAGTGAAGCAGGGACAGGGGGAAACACCATATATTTT.

This clone came up a few times. V is TRBV19 and J is TRBJ1-5; 9 nucleotides match TRBD1. The V segment lost 10 bases and the J segment 1 base; nucleotides outside the gene matches: 2. This CDR3 has 13 residues. Germline V CDR1 and CDR2: LNHDA, SQIVND (reference sequence). The CDR3 loop reads CATDRGSNQPQHF. For the CDR3, the DNA is TGTGCCACCGACAGGGGGAGCAATCAGCCCCAGCATTTT.

This sequence joins TRBV5-1 and TRBJ2-1; TRBD2 agrees at 12 bases. The CDR3 runs to 16 residues. CDR1 is SGHRS and CDR2 is YFSETQ in the germline V gene. Unmatched junction bases numbered 4, after V lost 4 bases and J lost 2 bases. The CDR3 bases are TGCGCCAGCAGCCCAAGACTAGCGGGGGCCTACAATGAGCAGTTCTTC. It is translated as CASSPRLAGAYNEQFF.

This clone was counted a few times. This chain connects TRBV6-8 to TRBJ2-7, with a tentative D call TRBD2 (5 bases). Trimming shortened V by 9 bases and J by 1 base, and 16 bases separated the two germline ends. Germline V gives CDR1 MNHGY, CDR2 SAAAGT. This CDR3 is built from 14 residues. Written as DNA, the CDR3 is TGTGCCAGTAGAGCGGACCTGAGGTCCTACGAGCAGTACTTC. Protein: CASRADLRSYEQYF.

The chain links TRBV6-8 to TRBJ2-3; 11 bases fit TRBD2. Unmatched junction bases numbered 17, after V lost 2 bases and J lost 1 base. This CDR3 has 21 residues. From germline, CDR1 is MNHGY and CDR2 SAAAGT. The CDR3 here is CASSYERARTSGRRGTDTQYF. Written as DNA, the CDR3 is TGTGCCAGCAGTTACGAGAGGGCTCGAACTAGCGGGAGACGGGGCACAGATACGCAGTATTTT.

The chain joins TRBV19 to TRBJ1-5; 8 nucleotides align to TRBD1. The germline CDR1 and CDR2 sequences are LNHDA and SQIVND (reference sequence). The CDR3 length is 14 residues. The V segment lost 6 bases and the J segment 5 bases; nucleotides outside the gene matches: 6. The CDR3 spells CASRLGQGDQPQHF. The DNA for the CDR3 is TGTGCCAGTAGATTAGGACAGGGTGATCAGCCCCAGCATTTT. Supplemented by reference TRBV19 and TRBJ1-5, the full variable domain reads DGGITQSPKYLFRKEGQNVTLSCEQNLNHDAMYWYRQDPGQGLRLIYYSQIVNDFQKGDIAEGYSVSREKKESFPLTVTSAQKNPTAFYLCASRLGQGDQPQHFGDGTRLSIL.

This chain links TRBV29-1 with TRBJ2-2; tentatively, D is TRBD1 (5 bases). The CDR3 runs to 14 residues. The V end was cut by 2 bases, the J end by 0 bases, with 7 bases between. Per germline, CDR1 SQVTM and CDR2 ANQGSEA. The CDR3 sequence is CSVEKQANTGELFF. CDR3 DNA: TGCAGCGTTGAAAAACAGGCGAACACCGGGGAGCTGTTTTTT.

By share of the sample, this clone is medium-sized (0.01 to 0.1%). CDR3 bases: TGTGCCAGCAGCTTGGGGACTAGCCGGGAGACCCAGTACTTC. It translates to CASSLGTSRETQYF. J is TRBJ2-5 and V is TRBV11-3, with 9 positions matching TRBD2. CDR1 SGHNT and CDR2 YENEEA come from the germline V gene. J gave up 5 bases and V 3 bases, and 4 bases lay outside the gene matches. The CDR3 extends over 14 amino acids.

The chain uses TRBV25-1 and TRBJ2-2; possible D gene TRBD2, 5 bases. This CDR3 region has 15 residues. The germline gives CDR1 MGHDK, CDR2 SYGVNS. Trimming stripped 1 base from V and 4 bases from J, with 10 bases between. CDR3 in amino acids: CASSEFGVATGELFF. The CDR3, as DNA: TGTGCCAGCAGTGAATTCGGGGTAGCCACCGGGGAGCTGTTTTTT. Filled out from reference TRBV25-1 and TRBJ2-2, the complete variable domain reads EADIYQTPRYLVIGTGKKITLECSQTMGHDKMYWYQQDPGMELHLIHYSYGVNSTEKGDLSSESTVSRIRTEHFPLTLESARPSHTSQYLCASSEFGVATGELFFGEGSRLTVL.

The rearrangement joins TRBV19 to TRBJ2-2; no reliable D call. The CDR3 covers 12 residues. V lost 6 bases to trimming and J lost 6 bases, with 8 bases between them. Per the germline V gene, CDR1 is LNHDA and CDR2 is SQIVND (reference sequence). CDR3 nucleotide sequence: TGTGCCAGTAGGCAACAGCCCGGGGAGCTGTTTTTT. Translated: CASRQQPGELFF.

By its share, this clone is medium-sized. The chain couples TRBV11-3 to TRBJ2-5; TRBD2 matches 11 bases. Germline assignment: CDR1 SGHNT and CDR2 YENEEA. Unmatched junction bases numbered 3, after V lost 5 bases and J lost 4 bases. The CDR3 extends over 14 amino acids. CDR3 bases: TGTGCCAGCAGCCCCGGGACTAGCGGAGAGACCCAGTACTTC. This codes for CASSPGTSGETQYF.

Comments on this clone: X is used for the amino acid whose nucleotide is unread or ambiguous. DNA for the CDR3: TGTGCCAGTAGTATARATCGTTCCACAGGGGGGATTGTTGGCTACACCTTC. Protein: CASSIXRSTGGIVGYTF. The gene calls are TRBV19 and TRBJ1-2; 8 nucleotides line up with TRBD1. The CDR3 length is 17 residues. Trimming took 2 bases from V and 7 from J; bases not matched to a gene: 15. Germline CDR1 is LNHDA and CDR2 is SQIVND (reference sequence).

In its sample, this clone was seen a few times. This chain joins TRBV7-7 and TRBJ2-3; a possible D gene is TRBD1 (7 bases). The V gene lost 4 bases and the J gene lost 2 bases, with 16 bases spanning the gap. CDR3 length: 16 amino acids. Germline V gene lookup returns CDR1 SSHAT and CDR2 FNYEAQ (reference sequence). The CDR3 here is CASSSAGQPPTDTQYF. As DNA, the CDR3 is TGTGCCAGCAGCTCGGCGGGACAGCCGCCCACAGATACGCAGTATTTT.

The chain joins TRBV6-8 to TRBJ2-7; 11 nucleotides line up with TRBD1. CDR1 is MNHGY, CDR2 SAAAGT, per germline. The CDR3 spans 14 residues. Trimming at V came to 3 bases and at J to 6 bases, leaving 4 bases not matched to a gene. The CDR3 sequence is CASSYGTGGVEQYF. CDR3 DNA: TGTGCCAGCAGTTATGGGACAGGGGGTGTCGAGCAGTACTTC.

In this sample, this clone turned up a few times. The chain employs TRBV6-8 and TRBJ2-7, with 11 bases identical to TRBD2. CDR3 length equals 13 residues. CDR1 and CDR2 from the germline V gene are MNHGY and SAAAGT. V shed 6 bases and J 7 bases; nucleotides not matched to a gene: 5. In nucleotides, the CDR3 is TGTGCCAGCAGAACTAGCGGGAGTGTTGAGCAGTACTTC. Residues: CASRTSGSVEQYF.

The chain has TRBV6-8 and TRBJ1-1, with D possibly being TRBD1 (5 bases). V was pared by 2 bases and J by 4 bases, with 5 bases between. The germline V gene encodes CDR1 MNHGY and CDR2 SAAAGT. The CDR3 sequence is 12 residues long. The CDR3 spells CASSYGGTEAFF. The DNA of the CDR3 is TGTGCCAGCAGTTACGGGGGCACTGAAGCTTTCTTT.

The chain joins TRBV19 to TRBJ1-6, with D possibly being TRBD1 (5 bases). The CDR3 contains 15 residues. Germline CDR1 and CDR2: LNHDA and SQIVND (reference sequence). V was cut by 4 bases and J by 6 bases, with 13 bases left in between. The CDR3 DNA sequence: TGTGCCAGTAGTAATTTTCAGGGCAGTAATTCACCCCTCCACTTT. It yields the protein CASSNFQGSNSPLHF.

CDR3 coding DNA: TGTGCCACCAGCAGGCCCCTCCAGGGGGGGAGGAGTTCACCCCTCCACTTT. It is translated as CATSRPLQGGRSSPLHF. The genes are TRBV15 and TRBJ1-6; 7 positions match TRBD1. The junction had 14 bases not matched to a gene; V was cut back by 3 bases and J by 9 bases. This CDR3 spans 17 amino acids. Germline V lookup: CDR1 LNHNV, CDR2 YYDKDF (reference sequence).

This rearrangement joins TRBV19 to TRBJ1-2; possibly TRBD1 for D (5 bases). The CDR3 totals 14 residues. From germline, CDR1 is LNHDA and CDR2 SQIVND (reference sequence). The germline V and J ends were trimmed by 1 base and 2 bases, with 8 bases remaining between them. The CDR3 protein is CASSIGQGNYGYTF. CDR3 nucleotide sequence: TGTGCCAGTAGTATAGGTCAGGGAAACTATGGCTACACCTTC.

The chain combines TRBV5-1 with TRBJ1-4; D unclear. Germline CDR1 SGHRS, CDR2 YFSETQ. The CDR3 length is 16 residues. V gave up 0 bases and J gave up 0 bases, with 9 bases separating them. This CDR3 is CASSLGGSATNEKLFF. CDR3 bases: TGCGCCAGCAGCTTGGGAGGCTCTGCAACTAATGAAAAACTGTTTTTT.

In its sample, this clone was seen a few times. The rearrangement joins TRBV30 to TRBJ2-7; 10 nucleotides agree with TRBD2. J was trimmed by 0 bases and V by 4 bases; bases with no gene match: 9. The CDR3 has 16 residues. Germline V CDR1 and CDR2: GTSNPN, SVGIG (reference sequence). Here the CDR3 DNA reads TGTGCCTGGATGGGGCTAGCGGGAGAAACCTCCTACGAGCAGTACTTC. This codes for CAWMGLAGETSYEQYF.